A selection of T cell receptor beta chains follows, all from one sample in a study of tumor and adjacent non-tumor tissue in lung cancer. MiXCR was run by TCRdb on the multiplex PCR reads, yielding one entry per CDR3 protein. The data show roughly 81,000 distinct CDR3 sequences, around 65% seen once. The source material was lung tumor tissue. Every receptor here comes from a man between 65 and 85 years old with non-small cell lung cancer. CDR3s include the opening cysteine and the closing phenylalanine or tryptophan. The D gene is left open where the match is weak. Expanded clones are given a class, and other clones once, few, many or no size at all.

v_call	j_call	clone_size	d_call	cdr3_aa	cdr3_nt
TRBV11-2	TRBJ1-6	NA	NA	CASSLDRQKSNLPLHF	TGTGCCAGCAGCTTAGATCGACAGAAGTCTAATTTACCCCTCCACTTT
TRBV11-2	TRBJ2-7	NA	TRBD2	CVDSLERTSGSSYEQYF	TGTGTCGACAGCTTAGAGCGGACTAGCGGGAGTTCCTACGAGCAGTATTTC
TRBV4-1	TRBJ1-3	NA	NA	CASSRGGDSGNTIYF	TGCGCCAGCAGCCGAGGAGGAGACTCTGGAAACACCATATATTTT
TRBV4-2	TRBJ1-6	NA	NA	CVSSQAHGMNPSSPLHF	TGTGTCAGCAGCCAGGCACACGGAATGAACCCTAGTTCACCCCTCCACTTT
TRBV12-3/TRBV12-4	TRBJ1-3	NA	NA	CANSFRLEPTGNTIYF	TGTGCCAACAGTTTTCGCCTGGAGCCAACTGGAAACACCATATATTTT
TRBV14	TRBJ1-6	few	NA	CASSQEWRYPNSLLHF	TGTGCCAGCAGCCAAGAGTGGCGCTATCCTAATTCACTCCTCCACTTT
TRBV29-1	TRBJ2-2	few	NA	CSVLGYRTGELLF	TGCAGCGTCCTAGGGTATCGGACCGGGGAGCTGTTGTTT
TRBV5-1	TRBJ2-3	NA	NA	CASSLFGCTYTQYF	TGCGCCAGCAGCTTGTTCGGCTGCACATATACGCAGTATTTT
TRBV11-2	TRBJ2-2	few	NA	CASSLGRGRTGEMFF	TGTGCCAGCAGCTTAGGCCGAGGGAGAACCGGGGAGATGTTTTTT
TRBV5-1	TRBJ2-1	NA	NA	CASSTDRSPYNEQFF	TGCGCCAGCAGCACCGACAGGAGCCCGTACAATGAGCAGTTCTTC
TRBV14	TRBJ2-3	NA	NA	CASSRDGISTDTQYF	TGTGCCAGCTCCCGGGACGGAATTAGCACAGATACGCAGTATTTT
TRBV5-1	TRBJ2-1	NA	NA	CASSSHWDQFF	TGCGCCAGCAGCTCGCACTGGGACCAGTTCTTC
TRBV30	TRBJ1-1	many	NA	CAWARGATEAFF	TGTGCCTGGGCGAGGGGGGCCACTGAAGCTTTCTTT
TRBV6-1	TRBJ2-6	NA	NA	CASSGEDISGTNVLTF	TGTGCCAGCAGTGGCGAGGACATCTCTGGGACCAACGTCCTGACTTTC
TRBV5-1	TRBJ2-5	NA	NA	CASSLLPGELQETQYF	TGCGCCAGCAGCTTGTTGCCGGGGGAACTACAAGAGACCCAGTACTTC
TRBV5-1	TRBJ2-1	NA	NA	CASSLDGARSYNEQFF	TGCGCCAGCAGCTTGGATGGGGCCCGCTCCTACAATGAGCAGTTCTTC
TRBV10-3	TRBJ2-7	many	TRBD2	CAMGGEDSGYEQYF	TGTGCCATGGGAGGGGAGGATAGCGGCTACGAGCAGTACTTC
TRBV20-1	TRBJ2-3	few	NA	CSARILAEGSPEQYF	TGCAGTGCTAGGATACTAGCTGAGGGATCCCCCGAGCAGTATTTT
TRBV6-5	TRBJ1-1	NA	NA	CASSILQGPNTEAFF	TGTGCCAGCAGTATCCTACAGGGACCGAACACTGAAGCTTTCTTT
TRBV11-2	TRBJ2-1	once	NA	CVSSLVSPGKGEQFF	TGTGTCAGCAGCTTAGTCTCCCCGGGAAAGGGCGAGCAGTTCTTC
TRBV1	TRBJ2-5	many	NA	CTSSQLAGGSPETQYF	TGCACCAGCAGCCAACTAGCGGGGGGGTCCCCAGAGACCCAGTACTTC
TRBV6-5	TRBJ2-2	NA	NA	CASRTAIPNTGELLF	TGTGCCAGCAGAACCGCGATACCAAACACCGGGGAGCTGCTTTTT
TRBV6-1	TRBJ1-5	NA	NA	CASTVELFNQPQHF	TGTGCCAGCACCGTTGAACTATTCAATCAGCCCCAGCATTTT
TRBV11-2	TRBJ2-2	few	TRBD1	CASLGRGRTGELFF	TGTGCCAGCTTAGGCAGGGGGAGAACCGGGGAGCTGTTTTTT
TRBV11-2	TRBJ1-5	NA	NA	CASGGGWGAGQFQHF	TGTGCCAGCGGCGGTGGGTGGGGGGCTGGCCAGTTCCAGCATTTT
TRBV29-1	TRBJ2-1	NA	TRBD2	CSVLISGRPNNEQFF	TGCAGCGTTTTGATTAGCGGGAGGCCAAACAATGAGCAGTTCTTC
TRBV6-5	TRBJ2-3	NA	NA	CASKHTRAKRSDTRYF	TGTGCCAGCAAGCACACCCGCGCCAAACGATCGGATACGCGGTATTTT
TRBV29-1	TRBJ2-3	NA	NA	CSVAVGNGDTQYF	TGCAGCGTCGCGGTCGGGAATGGAGATACGCAGTATTTT
TRBV4-2	TRBJ1-5	NA	NA	CASSHDGGNQPQHF	TGTGCCAGCAGCCATGATGGTGGCAATCAGCCTCAGCATTTT
TRBV4-1	TRBJ1-2	large	NA	CASSQHRPGGGYTF	TGCGCCAGCAGCCAACATCGGCCGGGCGGAGGCTACACCTTC
TRBV7-3	TRBJ2-2	NA	TRBD1	CAATPIDMTGSNTGELFF	TGTGCCGCCACGCCCATCGATATGACAGGGTCGAACACCGGGGAGCTGTTTTTT
TRBV29-1	TRBJ1-1	NA	NA	CSVVRTPNIEAFF	TGCAGTGTTGTGAGGACCCCAAACATTGAAGCTTTCTTT
TRBV4-1	TRBJ2-3	many	TRBD2	CASSQRASGRADTQYF	TGCGCCAGCAGCCAGCGGGCAAGCGGGAGGGCAGATACGCAGTATTTT
TRBV12-3/TRBV12-4	TRBJ2-7	NA	NA	CASTQQRSYEQYF	TGTGCCAGCACCCAACAGCGTTCTTACGAGCAGTACTTC
TRBV2	TRBJ2-4	few	NA	CASSRLGSDRDIQYF	TGTGCCAGCAGCCGACTGGGTTCCGATCGGGACATTCAGTACTTC
TRBV6-5	TRBJ2-6	NA	TRBD1	CASSYRGEAIVLTF	TGTGCCAGTAGTTACAGGGGAGAGGCCATCGTCCTGACTTTC
TRBV4-1	TRBJ1-5	NA	NA	CASNQDSFGRVNQPQHF	TGCGCCAGCAACCAAGATAGTTTTGGGAGGGTGAATCAGCCCCAGCATTTT
TRBV6-2/TRBV6-3	TRBJ1-1	NA	NA	CVSGQRRVGLAEAFF	TGTGTCAGCGGTCAGCGAAGGGTGGGCTTGGCTGAAGCTTTCTTT
TRBV7-9	TRBJ1-3	NA	NA	CVSSVPLVAGNTIYF	TGTGTCAGCAGCGTCCCATTGGTAGCAGGAAACACCATATATTTT
TRBV29-1	TRBJ1-1	NA	NA	CNVGKGQGTEAFF	TGCAACGTGGGCAAGGGGCAGGGCACTGAAGCTTTCTTT
TRBV12-3/TRBV12-4	TRBJ2-1	many	TRBD2	CASSFGGYEQFF	TGTGCCAGCAGTTTCGGGGGGTATGAGCAGTTCTTC
TRBV5-1	TRBJ1-1	NA	NA	CASTKGQNRGDAFF	TGCGCCAGCACTAAGGGGCAAAATAGAGGTGATGCTTTCTTT
TRBV7-9	TRBJ2-7	NA	NA	CVSSLDWVNEQYF	TGTGTTAGCAGCTTAGATTGGGTCAACGAGCAGTACTTC
TRBV5-4	TRBJ2-1	NA	NA	CASMRRRGNNEQFF	TGTGCCAGCATGAGGCGGAGGGGAAACAATGAGCAGTTCTTC
TRBV11-2	TRBJ2-7	NA	NA	CASSLGGGPQEQYF	TGTGCCAGCAGCTTAGGAGGCGGACCCCAGGAGCAGTACTTC
TRBV6-2/TRBV6-3	TRBJ1-1	NA	NA	CTSSSLTNIEAFF	TGTACCAGCAGTTCCCTTACGAACATTGAAGCTTTCTTT
TRBV7-8	TRBJ2-2	many	TRBD2	CASSLLAGGRTGELFF	TGTGCCAGCAGCTTATTAGCGGGGGGGCGAACCGGGGAGCTGTTTTTT
TRBV11-1	TRBJ2-1	NA	NA	CASSPSRSEGYDERFF	TGTGCCAGCAGCCCCTCTCGGAGCGAGGGCTACGATGAGCGGTTCTTC
TRBV25-1	TRBJ2-5	NA	NA	CASSEDRDETQYF	TGTGCCAGCAGTGAGGATAGGGATGAGACCCAGTACTTC
TRBV20-1	TRBJ2-7	many	NA	CSARRGVGEQYF	TGCAGTGCTAGAAGGGGGGTAGGGGAGCAGTACTTC
TRBV5-6	TRBJ2-7	NA	NA	CASSHVARREQNF	TGTGCCAGCAGCCATGTTGCCAGGAGGGAGCAGAACTTC
TRBV2	TRBJ1-1	NA	NA	CASSEGGGDTEAFF	TGTGCCAGCAGTGAAGGCGGGGGCGACACTGAAGCTTTCTTT
TRBV5-6	TRBJ2-7	NA	NA	CDSSRVARRDQYF	TGTGACAGCAGCCGTGTTGCCAGGAGGGACCAGTACTTC
TRBV4-1	TRBJ1-5	many	NA	CASSQDGQGVQPQHF	TGCGCCAGCAGCCAAGATGGGCAGGGAGTACAGCCCCAGCATTTT
TRBV7-9	TRBJ2-2	few	NA	CASGLWSGTGELFF	TGTGCCAGCGGCTTATGGTCGGGGACCGGGGAGCTGTTTTTT
TRBV14	TRBJ2-5	NA	NA	CASSQGFKETQYF	TGTGCCAGCAGCCAAGGCTTCAAGGAGACCCAATACTTC